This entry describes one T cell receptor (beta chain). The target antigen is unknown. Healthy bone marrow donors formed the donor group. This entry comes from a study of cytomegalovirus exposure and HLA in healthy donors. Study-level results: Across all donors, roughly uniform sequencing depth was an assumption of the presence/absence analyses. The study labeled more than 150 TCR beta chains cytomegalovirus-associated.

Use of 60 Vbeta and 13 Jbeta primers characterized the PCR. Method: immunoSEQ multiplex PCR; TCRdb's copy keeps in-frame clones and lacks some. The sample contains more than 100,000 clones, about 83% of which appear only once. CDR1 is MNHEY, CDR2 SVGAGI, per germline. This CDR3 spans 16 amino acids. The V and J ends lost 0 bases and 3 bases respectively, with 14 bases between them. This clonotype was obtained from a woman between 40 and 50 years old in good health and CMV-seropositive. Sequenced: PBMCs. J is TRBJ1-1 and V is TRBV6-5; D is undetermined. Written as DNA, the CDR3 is TGTGCCAGCAGTTACTCGTCGGCCGGGCGGGACACTGAAGCTTTCTTT. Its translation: CASSYSSAGRDTEAFF.